This entry lists 32 T cell receptor beta chains sequenced from one sample in a study of T cells after yellow fever vaccination. TCRdb called the 5' RACE reads again in MiXCR, with one record for every CDR3 protein. This table has 450,000 to 600,000 distinct CDR3 sequences, about a sixth appearing once. Specimen: PBMCs, collected about 5 days after the first yellow fever vaccination. All receptors derive from a man aged 18 to 29 who received the YFV17D yellow fever vaccine.

CDR3 bases: TGTGCCAGCAGCTTATACCGGGACAGCGATACGCAGTATTTT. It codes for CASSLYRDSDTQYF. The chain combines TRBV6-5 with TRBJ2-3; TRBD1 agrees at 7 bases. Germline values: CDR1 MNHEY, CDR2 SVGAGI. This CDR3 spans 14 amino acids. V lost 6 bases to trimming and J lost 6 bases; unmatched junction nucleotides: 9.

This clonotype was recorded a few times. The V call is TRBV27, the J call TRBJ1-5, with D uncertain. Looked up from germline, CDR1 is MNHEY and CDR2 is SMNVEV (reference sequence). Trimming left V 5 bases short and J 9 bases short, with 14 bases between. There are 13 residues in the CDR3. The CDR3 DNA sequence: TGTGCCAGCAGTCCGACCGGCGGGCGGCCCCAGCATTTT. It specifies CASSPTGGRPQHF.

This clonotype appeared a few times. The chain employs TRBV19 and TRBJ2-3; unclear D gene. Per germline, CDR1 LNHDA and CDR2 SQIVND (reference sequence). Trimming pared 4 bases from V and 3 bases from J, leaving 8 bases between. The CDR3 is 13 residues long. The CDR3 DNA is TGTGCCAGTAGTACCGCCGGGACAGATACGCAGTATTTT. It translates to CASSTAGTDTQYF.

This chain joins TRBV5-1 and TRBJ1-2, with D possibly matching TRBD1 (6 bases). Trimming shortened V by 1 base and J by 3 bases, and 10 bases separated the two germline ends. Germline V gene lookup returns CDR1 SGHRS and CDR2 YFSETQ. There are 14 residues in the CDR3. Written as DNA, the CDR3 is TGCGCCAGCAGCTTGCCCCAGGGGTACTATGGCTACACCTTC. Translating gives CASSLPQGYYGYTF.

The genes are TRBV7-7 and TRBJ2-5, with D tentatively TRBD1 or TRBD2 (7 bases each). V shed 5 bases and J shed 3 bases, with 10 bases lying between them. CDR3 length: 13 amino acids. The V gene's germline CDR1 is SSHAT and CDR2 FNYEAQ (reference sequence). CDR3 loop: CASSQGGEETQYF. CDR3 DNA: TGTGCCAGCAGCCAGGGGGGGGAAGAGACCCAGTACTTC.

The chain couples TRBV28 to TRBJ2-2; maybe TRBD1 (6 bases). The CDR3 totals 14 residues. Germline-derived CDR1 and CDR2 are MDHEN and SYDVKM. The V and J ends lost 4 bases and 2 bases respectively, with 8 bases between them. The CDR3 DNA reads as TGTGCCAGCAGTTGGACAGAAAACACCGGGGAGCTGTTTTTT. Protein product: CASSWTENTGELFF.

This chain connects TRBV18 to TRBJ1-1; weak D call: TRBD1 (6 bases). V was clipped by 6 bases and J by 0 bases, with 11 bases between them. This CDR3 contains 14 residues. Germline loops: CDR1 KGHSH, CDR2 LQKENI. In DNA, the CDR3 is TGTGCCAGCTCGGGGGCGGGGGTGAACACTGAAGCTTTCTTT. It translates to CASSGAGVNTEAFF.

With regard to this clonotype: A read error may explain this, as a much larger clone is one base away. This chain joins TRBV7-3 and TRBJ2-3; TRBD1 might be the D (5 bases). The germline CDR1 and CDR2 sequences are SGHTA and FQGTGA. Trimming left V 1 base short and J 4 bases short, with 12 bases between. The CDR3 is 15 residues long. This CDR3 is CASSLNPQGSDTQYF. The DNA of the CDR3 is TGTGCCAGCAGCTTAAATCCCCAGGGATCAGATACGCAGTATTTT.

This clonotype was detected ten times or more. CDR3 sequence reads: CASSEARGMDTQYF. The CDR3 DNA sequence: TGTGCCAGCAGTGAGGCCCGGGGGATGGATACGCAGTATTTT. This chain joins TRBV6-4 and TRBJ2-3, with a weak D call TRBD2 (6 bases). V was cut by 3 bases and J by 6 bases, with 13 bases left in between. This CDR3 contains 14 residues. The V gene's germline CDR1 is MRHNA and CDR2 SNTAGT.

This clonotype was recorded a few times. The V call is TRBV7-8, the J call TRBJ2-3, with TRBD2 matching 9 bases. CDR1 is SGHVS, CDR2 FQNEAQ, per germline. With V trimmed by 2 bases and J by 1 base, 7 bases remained unmatched. This CDR3 contains 17 residues. CDR3 DNA sequence: TGTGCCAGCAGCTTACAAGTCTTAGCGGGGGGCACAGATACGCAGTATTTT. This translates into CASSLQVLAGGTDTQYF.

A few counts support this clonotype. CDR3 protein: CSASHGGANEKLFF. CDR3 in DNA: TGCAGTGCTAGTCACGGGGGGGCTAATGAAAAACTGTTTTTT. This chain joins TRBV20-1 and TRBJ1-4; the D gene is possibly TRBD1 (5 bases). The CDR3 consists of 14 residues. Germline V gene lookup returns CDR1 DFQATT and CDR2 SNEGSKA (reference sequence). V was shortened by 3 bases and J by 3 bases, with 11 bases between the two germline ends.

This clonotype has just a few counts. The chain recombines TRBV12-3 or TRBV12-4 with TRBJ1-2; D perhaps matches TRBD1 (5 bases). The CDR3 has 14 residues. The V end lost 4 bases, the J end lost 8 bases, and 17 bases lay between the germline ends. CDR3 protein: CASSSYSGGGGYTF. DNA of the CDR3: TGTGCCAGCAGTTCTTACTCCGGCGGGGGAGGCTACACCTTC.

V gene TRBV25-1 combines with J gene TRBJ2-1; 8 bases match TRBD2. J lost 6 bases, V lost 5 bases, and 3 bases had no gene match. The CDR3 has 13 amino acids. CDR1 is MGHDK and CDR2 is SYGVNS in the germline V gene. The CDR3 reads CASSPGLGNEQFF. Here the CDR3 DNA reads TGTGCCAGCAGTCCGGGACTAGGCAATGAGCAGTTCTTC.

The chain carries TRBV19 and TRBJ2-5, with 7 bases identical to TRBD2. The junction had 9 bases not matched to a gene; V was cut back by 3 bases and J by 2 bases. The CDR3 runs 16 residues. Germline CDR1 is LNHDA and CDR2 is SQIVND (reference sequence). CDR3 sequence: CASSITPAGIQETQYF. In DNA form, the CDR3 reads TGTGCCAGTAGTATTACCCCAGCGGGGATTCAAGAGACCCAGTACTTC. Variable domain in full (rest from reference TRBV19 and TRBJ2-5): DGGITQSPKYLFRKEGQNVTLSCEQNLNHDAMYWYRQDPGQGLRLIYYSQIVNDFQKGDIAEGYSVSREKKESFPLTVTSAQKNPTAFYLCASSITPAGIQETQYFGPGTRLLVL.

V is TRBV29-1 and J is TRBJ1-6; no clear D gene. The ends were cut back, 6 bases at V and 5 bases at J, with 14 bases in the middle. Germline V CDR1 and CDR2: SQVTM, ANQGSEA. The CDR3 runs 14 residues. The CDR3 nucleotides are TGCAGCGTGTCTTCGGGCCTAAATAATTCACCCCTCCACTTT. It is translated as CSVSSGLNNSPLHF.

This clonotype appeared a few times. The rearrangement links TRBV11-2 to TRBJ1-1; perhaps TRBD1 as D (5 bases). CDR1 and CDR2 from the germline V gene are SGHAT and FQNNGV. There are 14 residues in the CDR3. V lost 0 bases to trimming and J lost 5 bases, with 10 bases between them. CDR3 region: CASSLDLGRTEAFF. The CDR3 nucleotides read TGTGCCAGCAGCTTAGATCTGGGGCGGACTGAAGCTTTCTTT. Looking up the rest from reference TRBV11-2 and TRBJ1-1 gives the full variable domain: EAGVAQSPRYKIIEKRQSVAFWCNPISGHATLYWYQQILGQGPKLLIQFQNNGVVDDSQLPKDRFSAERLKGVDSTLKIQPAKLEDSAVYLCASSLDLGRTEAFFGQGTRLTVV.

The rearrangement links TRBV7-2 to TRBJ2-7, with a weak D call TRBD2 (7 bases). The V gene lost 7 bases and the J gene lost 7 bases, with 23 bases spanning the gap. Per germline, CDR1 SGHTA and CDR2 FQGNSA. The CDR3 has 15 amino acids. The CDR3 region has the DNA TGTGCCAGCACCCCCATTCTGCGGGGGCGGGGAGAGCAGTACTTC. It specifies CASTPILRGRGEQYF.

The chain recombines TRBV18 with TRBJ2-7; weak D call: TRBD2 (5 bases). Trimming took 2 bases from V and 3 from J, leaving 11 bases between them. The CDR3 consists of 14 residues. Germline V gene lookup returns CDR1 KGHSH and CDR2 LQKENI. For the CDR3, the DNA is TGTGCCAGCTCACCAGCCAGCCGGGACTACGAGCAGTACTTC. Translating it yields CASSPASRDYEQYF. Together with reference TRBV18 and TRBJ2-7, the CDR3 gives the full variable domain: NAGVMQNPRHLVRRRGQEARLRCSPMKGHSHVYWYRQLPEEGLKFMVYLQKENIIDESGMPKERFSAEFPKEGPSILRIQQVVRGDSAAYFCASSPASRDYEQYFGPGTRLTVT.

The chain is built from TRBV6-1 and TRBJ2-5; the D is unclear. There are 13 residues in the CDR3. Between the trimmed V and J ends, which lost 7 bases and 5 bases, there was a span of 14 bases. Per the germline V gene, CDR1 is MNHNS and CDR2 is SASEGT. In nucleotides, the CDR3 is TGTGCCAGCATAGGTTACCTGGGGGAGACCCAGTACTTC. It encodes CASIGYLGETQYF.

The chain couples TRBV7-3 to TRBJ2-5; 10 bases are shared with TRBD2. The length of the CDR3 is 16 residues. Germline assignment: CDR1 SGHTA and CDR2 FQGTGA. Trimming took 1 base from V and 4 from J; bases not matched to a gene: 6. The CDR3 spells CASSLMSSGGGETQYF. CDR3 sequence (DNA): TGTGCCAGCAGCTTAATGTCCAGCGGGGGGGGAGAGACCCAGTACTTC.

This clonotype was observed a single time. This chain links TRBV9 with TRBJ1-2; perhaps TRBD1 as D (6 bases). This CDR3 has 15 amino acids. Deletions cut 3 bases from V and 4 bases from J, with 16 bases between. CDR1 is SGDLS, CDR2 YYNGEE, per germline. The DNA of the CDR3 is TGTGCCAGCAGCGAGAGCCGGGGGCCTCCCTATGGCTACACCTTC. Protein sequence: CASSESRGPPYGYTF. Combining the CDR3 with reference TRBV9 and TRBJ1-2 gives the whole variable domain DSGVTQTPKHLITATGQRVTLRCSPRSGDLSVYWYQQSLDQGLQFLIQYYNGEERAKGNILERFSAQQFPDLHSELNLSSLELGDSALYFCASSESRGPPYGYTFGSGTRLTVV.

This clonotype appeared a few times. V usage is TRBV12-3 or TRBV12-4 and J usage is TRBJ2-5, with 9 bases identical to TRBD1. CDR3 length equals 15 residues. J gave up 6 bases and V 6 bases, and 11 bases lay outside the gene matches. The CDR3 nucleotides read TGTGCCAGCAGCCCCAACCGGGACAGGGTAAAGACCCAGTACTTC. It translates to CASSPNRDRVKTQYF.

The chain has TRBV20-1 and TRBJ2-1; either TRBD1 or TRBD2 may supply D (6 bases each). The germline V and J ends were trimmed by 6 bases and 0 bases, with 18 bases remaining between them. Germline V gene sequence: CDR1 DFQATT, CDR2 SNEGSKA (reference sequence). CDR3 length equals 16 residues. This CDR3 is CSASGTGAASYNEQFF. DNA of the CDR3: TGCAGTGCCAGTGGGACGGGGGCGGCCTCCTACAATGAGCAGTTCTTC.

The DNA for the CDR3 is TGCGCCAGCAGCTTGGCCCGGGATACGAACACCGGGGAGCTGTTTTTT. Amino acid sequence: CASSLARDTNTGELFF. The chain employs TRBV5-1 and TRBJ2-2, with TRBD2 as a possible D gene (5 bases). The ends were cut back, 0 bases at V and 0 bases at J, with 9 bases in the middle. The CDR3 has 16 residues. From germline, CDR1 is SGHRS and CDR2 YFSETQ.

This clonotype was seen repeatedly, ten times or more. The V gene is TRBV5-1, the J gene TRBJ2-3; D ambiguous. CDR1 SGHRS and CDR2 YFSETQ come from the germline V gene. V was cut by 4 bases and J by 2 bases, with 14 bases left in between. This CDR3 is 15 amino acids long. The CDR3: CASSQMRHFTDTQYF. The DNA for the CDR3 is TGCGCCAGCAGCCAAATGCGTCACTTCACAGATACGCAGTATTTT.

J is TRBJ1-1 and V is TRBV7-2; D gene uncertain. Trimming took off 5 bases at V and 8 bases at J, with 18 bases between the two ends. Per germline, CDR1 SGHTA and CDR2 FQGNSA. The CDR3 has 14 amino acids. The CDR3 sequence is CASSRWVSNGEAFF. The CDR3, as DNA: TGTGCCAGCAGCCGATGGGTTTCCAACGGGGAAGCTTTCTTT.

The J gene is TRBJ2-5, the V gene TRBV6-1, with D unclear. Germline CDR1 reads MNHNS; CDR2 reads SASEGT. This CDR3 is built from 15 residues. Trimming shortened V by 6 bases and J by 1 base, and 15 bases separated the two germline ends. CDR3 in amino acids: CASRPPPPRQETQYF. The CDR3 DNA reads TGTGCCAGCAGACCTCCCCCGCCACGCCAAGAGACCCAGTACTTC.

The chain couples TRBV6-2 or TRBV6-3 to TRBJ1-2; TRBD1 agrees at 7 bases. This CDR3 has 15 residues. CDR1 MNHEY and CDR2 SVGEGT come from the germline V gene. Trimming took 5 bases from V and 2 from J; bases not matched to a gene: 8. Written as DNA, the CDR3 is TGTGCCAGCAGTCAAGGAATACAGGGGAACTATGGCTACACCTTC. Protein sequence: CASSQGIQGNYGYTF.

This clonotype has more than one count but fewer than ten. V is TRBV5-1 and J is TRBJ2-2; a weak D match, TRBD2 (7 bases). With 6 bases removed from V and 4 bases from J, the gap between germline ends came to 16 bases. The CDR3 has 15 amino acids. The germline gives CDR1 SGHRS, CDR2 YFSETQ. The chain's CDR3 is CASTPRGARTGELFF. The CDR3 region has the DNA TGCGCCAGCACCCCCCGGGGGGCCCGCACCGGGGAGCTGTTTTTT. The full variable domain, in which reference TRBV5-1 and TRBJ2-2 provide the parts outside the CDR3, is KAGVTQTPRYLIKTRGQQVTLSCSPISGHRSVSWYQQTPGQGLQFLFEYFSETQRNKGNFPGRFSGRQFSNSRSEMNVSTLELGDSALYLCASTPRGARTGELFFGEGSRLTVL.

The chain recombines TRBV5-1 with TRBJ2-3; 9 bases map to TRBD2. From germline, CDR1 is SGHRS and CDR2 YFSETQ. The CDR3 is 17 amino acids. Trimming took 0 bases from V and 2 from J; bases not matched to a gene: 7. The CDR3 coding sequence is TGCGCCAGCAGCTTGGCCGGCGGCGGGGGGGTCACAGATACGCAGTATTTT. This gives the protein CASSLAGGGGVTDTQYF.

The V and J genes are TRBV24-1 and TRBJ2-3; 7 bases align to TRBD2. This CDR3 contains 15 residues. Looked up from germline, CDR1 is KGHDR and CDR2 is SFDVKD. V was pared by 5 bases and J by 2 bases, with 6 bases of the junction left unmatched. DNA for the CDR3: TGTGCCACCAGTGGGGAGGCGGGAGACACAGATACGCAGTATTTT. Protein: CATSGEAGDTDTQYF.

This clonotype was observed a handful of times. This rearrangement joins TRBV7-2 to TRBJ2-3; D is uncertain. Germline CDR1 SGHTA, CDR2 FQGNSA. V was pared by 3 bases and J by 6 bases, with 7 bases between. The CDR3 consists of 12 residues. The DNA for the CDR3 is TGTGCCAGCAGCTTCCAGGAGGATACGCAGTATTTT. This codes for CASSFQEDTQYF.